This T cell receptor (beta chain) comes out of a study of blood T cell repertoires in COVID-19. Background on the study: Spain, Italy and the United States supplied samples that represented acute and convalescent COVID-19. PBMCs, B-cell-depleted T cells, or T cells provided the cDNA or gDNA that made up the material.

After removal of 5 bases from V and 3 bases from J, the junction contained 3 bases not matched to a gene. Germline-derived CDR1 and CDR2 are LGHNA and YSLEER. The CDR3 has 13 residues. Some clones are missing from TCRdb's copy, which holds only in-frame ones; the method was immunoSEQ multiplex PCR. The data hold roughly 250,000 clones, with 88% observed a single time. The source material was PBMCs or T cells enriched from blood (not recorded which). The chain couples TRBV4-3 to TRBJ1-1; 7 nucleotides match TRBD1. The source of this sequence is a woman in her 40s with acute COVID-19. The CDR3 bases are TGCGCCAGCAGCAACAGGGGACACACTGAAGCTTTCTTT. It is translated as CASSNRGHTEAFF.